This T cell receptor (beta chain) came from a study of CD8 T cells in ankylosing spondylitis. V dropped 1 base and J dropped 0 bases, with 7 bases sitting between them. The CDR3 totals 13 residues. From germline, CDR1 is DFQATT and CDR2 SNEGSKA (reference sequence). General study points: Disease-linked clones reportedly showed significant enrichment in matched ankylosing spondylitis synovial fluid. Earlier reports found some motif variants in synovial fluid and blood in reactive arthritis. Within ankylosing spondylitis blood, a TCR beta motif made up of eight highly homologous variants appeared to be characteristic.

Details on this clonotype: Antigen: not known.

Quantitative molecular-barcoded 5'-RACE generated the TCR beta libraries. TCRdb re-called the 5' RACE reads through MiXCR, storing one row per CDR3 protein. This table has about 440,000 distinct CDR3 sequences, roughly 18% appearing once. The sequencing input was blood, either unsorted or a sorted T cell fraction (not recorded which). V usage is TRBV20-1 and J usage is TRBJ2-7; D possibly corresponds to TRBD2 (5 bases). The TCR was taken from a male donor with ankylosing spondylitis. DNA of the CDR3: TGCAGTGCTAGAGGGCTAGCCTCCTACGAGCAGTACTTC. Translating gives CSARGLASYEQYF.